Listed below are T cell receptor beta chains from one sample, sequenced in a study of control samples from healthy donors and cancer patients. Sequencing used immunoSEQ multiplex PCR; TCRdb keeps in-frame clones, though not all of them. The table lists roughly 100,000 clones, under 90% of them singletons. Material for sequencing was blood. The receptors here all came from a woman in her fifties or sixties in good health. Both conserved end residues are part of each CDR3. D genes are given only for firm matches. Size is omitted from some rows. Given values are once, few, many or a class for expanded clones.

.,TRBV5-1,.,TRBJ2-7,TGCGCCAGCAGCTTGCGAGGGTCCTACGAGCAGTACTTC,CASSLRGSYEQYF
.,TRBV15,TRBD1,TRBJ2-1,TGTGCCACCAGCAGAGTTCGGGGACAGGGGGCCTTTGAGCAGTTCTTC,CATSRVRGQGAFEQFF
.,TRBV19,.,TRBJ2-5,TGTGCCAGTACCTCCCAGGGAGAGACCCAGTACTTC,CASTSQGETQYF
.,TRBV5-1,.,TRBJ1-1,TGCGCCAGCAGCTATGGAGACAGGAACACTGAAGCTTTCTTT,CASSYGDRNTEAFF
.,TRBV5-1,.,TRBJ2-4,TGCGCCAGCAGCTTGGGACAGCGGAGGCCGGACAAAAACATTCAGTACTTC,CASSLGQRRPDKNIQYF
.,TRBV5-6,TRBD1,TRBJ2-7,TGTGCCAGCGGAGCAGACAGGGCTAAAGGATTAAGCTCCTACGAGCAGTACTTC,CASGADRAKGLSSYEQYF
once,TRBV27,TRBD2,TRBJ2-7,TGTGCCAGCAGTTTAAATCTAGCGGGGATCGGAGTTGTACAGTACTTC,CASSLNLAGIGVVQYF
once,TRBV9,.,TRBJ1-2,TGTGCCAGCAGCGTAGCTGGAGGGGCTAATTATGGCTACACCTTC,CASSVAGGANYGYTF
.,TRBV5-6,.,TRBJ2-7,TGTGCCAGCAGCTTGGGGGGCAGCCACGAGCAGTACTTC,CASSLGGSHEQYF
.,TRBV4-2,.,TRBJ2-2,TGTGCCAGCAGCCCCCCGGGACGGGACACCGGGGAGCTGTTTTTT,CASSPPGRDTGELFF
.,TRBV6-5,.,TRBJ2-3,TGTGCCAGCAGAATGACAGGACGCACAGATACGCAGTATTTT,CASRMTGRTDTQYF
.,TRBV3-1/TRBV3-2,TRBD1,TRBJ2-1,TGTGCCAGCAGCCAAACGACAGGGCGTCACCCGTTCTTC,CASSQTTGRHPFF
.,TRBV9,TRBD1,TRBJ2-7,TGTGCCAGCAGCGCAGGGACAGGGTCTTCCTACGAGCAGTACTTC,CASSAGTGSSYEQYF
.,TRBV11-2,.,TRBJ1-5,TGTGCCAGCAGCTTAGGGACAGTTAGCAATCAGCCCCAGCATTTT,CASSLGTVSNQPQHF
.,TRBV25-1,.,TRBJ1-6,TGTGCCAGCAGAGGGGGTCAGTATAATTCACCCCTCCACTTT,CASRGGQYNSPLHF
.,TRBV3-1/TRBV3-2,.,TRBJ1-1,TGTGCCAGCAGCCAGGGTCACACTGAAGCTTTCTTT,CASSQGHTEAFF
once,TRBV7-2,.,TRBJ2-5,TGTGCCAGCAGCTTAGGGTCGGCAAAGGGGACCCAGTACTTC,CASSLGSAKGTQYF
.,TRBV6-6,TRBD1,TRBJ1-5,TGTGCCAGCAGTACCAGGGGGATTTATCAGCCCCAGCATTTT,CASSTRGIYQPQHF
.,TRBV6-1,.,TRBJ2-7,TGTGCCAGCAGTGAAACCTCCTACTCCTACGAGCAGTACTTC,CASSETSYSYEQYF
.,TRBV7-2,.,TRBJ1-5,TGTGCCAGCAGCTCCACCCGGAGTTCTCAGCCCCAGCATTTT,CASSSTRSSQPQHF
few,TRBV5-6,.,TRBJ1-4,TGTGCCAGCAGCCCCGGTTCTCCGGGCGAAAAACTGTTTTTT,CASSPGSPGEKLFF
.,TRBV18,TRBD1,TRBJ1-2,TGTGCCAGCTCACCAACAGGGGCCCCTGGTGGCTACACCTTC,CASSPTGAPGGYTF
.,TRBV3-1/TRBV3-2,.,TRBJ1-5,TGTGCCAGCAGCCAAGATTTGACTAGCAATCAGCCCCAGCATTTT,CASSQDLTSNQPQHF
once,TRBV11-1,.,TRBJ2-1,TGTGCCAGCAGCTGGCCCCAGGTTTCAGCCTACAATGAGCAGTTCTTC,CASSWPQVSAYNEQFF
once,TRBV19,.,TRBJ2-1,TGTGCCAGTAGTATTCGGGTGCTGTCCTCCTACAATGAGCAGTTCTTC,CASSIRVLSSYNEQFF
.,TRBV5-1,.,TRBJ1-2,TGCGCCAGCAGCTTGGACGGGGCGAGTGGCTACACCTTC,CASSLDGASGYTF
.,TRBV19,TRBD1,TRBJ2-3,TGTGCCACCGCGACCGGGACAGGTTATACGCAGTATTTT,CATATGTGYTQYF
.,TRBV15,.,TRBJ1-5,TGTGCCACCAGCAGCCGAGCGGGGGCACATCAGCCCCAGCATTTT,CATSSRAGAHQPQHF
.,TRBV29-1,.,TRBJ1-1,TGCAGCGTTGAACTTGGGGGCCGGGAAGCTTTCTTT,CSVELGGREAFF
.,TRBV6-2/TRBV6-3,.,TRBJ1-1,TGTGCCAGCAGTTACAGGGATCGGGGGGCGGGCAACACTGAAGCTTTCTTT,CASSYRDRGAGNTEAFF
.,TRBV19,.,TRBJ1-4,TGTGCCAGTAGTATAGATAGGGCACATGAAAAACTGTTTTTT,CASSIDRAHEKLFF
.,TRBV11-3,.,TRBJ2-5,TGTGCCAGCAGCTTGGAAGAGACCCAGTACTTC,CASSLEETQYF
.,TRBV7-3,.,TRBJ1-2,TGTGCCAGCAGCTTAACAGGGAGGGAAGGCTACACCTTC,CASSLTGREGYTF
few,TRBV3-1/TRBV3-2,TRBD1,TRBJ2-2,TGTGCCAGTCGGGACAGGGGTTTCGGGGAGCTGTTTTTT,CASRDRGFGELFF
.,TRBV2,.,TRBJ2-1,TGTGCCAGCAGTGAAAGAGCAGGGAGGAATGAGCAGTTCTTC,CASSERAGRNEQFF
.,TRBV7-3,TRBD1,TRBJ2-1,TGTGCCAGCAGCTCTAACAGGGGTGAGCAGTTCTTC,CASSSNRGEQFF
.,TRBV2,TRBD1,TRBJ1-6,TGTGCCAGCAGTTTCGACAGGGGATATTCACCCCTCCACTTT,CASSFDRGYSPLHF
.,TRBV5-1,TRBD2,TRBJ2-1,TGCGCCAGCAGCTCCAGACTAGCGGAGTGGAGCTCCTACAATGAGCAGTTCTTC,CASSSRLAEWSSYNEQFF
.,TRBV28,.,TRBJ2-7,TGTGCCAGCAGTTTACGCGGGGTACTCTCCTACGAGCAGTACTTC,CASSLRGVLSYEQYF
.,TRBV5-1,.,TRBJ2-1,TGCGCCAGCAGCCCGGGTTCACCGGGACTGGACTACAATGAGCAGTTCTTC,CASSPGSPGLDYNEQFF
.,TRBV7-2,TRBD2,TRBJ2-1,TGTGCCAGCAGCACCACTAGCGGGAGGTACAATGAGCAGTTCTTC,CASSTTSGRYNEQFF
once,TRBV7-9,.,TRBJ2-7,TGTGCCAGCAGCCCGAGAGGACGGGGCTACGAGCAGTACTTC,CASSPRGRGYEQYF
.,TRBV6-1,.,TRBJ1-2,TGTGCCAGCAGTGAACGGGGGGACTATGGCTACACCTTC,CASSERGDYGYTF
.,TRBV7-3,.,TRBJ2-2,TGTGCCAGCGCCCGGGTTGGGGAATGGTCCCGGGGAGCTGTTTTT,CASARVGEWSRGAVF
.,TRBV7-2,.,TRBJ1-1,TGTGCCAGCAGCTTAGGGGACCCCGAGGGGGCTTTCTTT,CASSLGDPEGAFF
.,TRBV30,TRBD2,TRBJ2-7,TGTGCCTGGAGTACAAGCCCTCGGACTAGAGAAACCTACGAGCAGTACTTC,CAWSTSPRTRETYEQYF
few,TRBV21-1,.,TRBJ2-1,TGTGCCAGCAGCAAAAGTTGGGGCGTAACAGGGGGGCACAATGAGCAGTTCTTC,CASSKSWGVTGGHNEQFF
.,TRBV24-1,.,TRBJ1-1,TGTGCCATCAGCACCAGGGGTCACACTGAAGCTTTCTTT,CAISTRGHTEAFF
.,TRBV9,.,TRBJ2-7,TGTGCCAGCAGCGTAGTAGACGGATCCTACGAGCAGTACTTC,CASSVVDGSYEQYF
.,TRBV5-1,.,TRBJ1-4,TGCGCCAGCAGCGTGGAGGGGTGGGCTGAAAAACTGTTTTTT,CASSVEGWAEKLFF
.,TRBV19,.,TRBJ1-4,TGTGCCAGTAGTGCCAGTTTAATTCTGATAACTAATGAAAAACTGTTTTTT,CASSASLILITNEKLFF
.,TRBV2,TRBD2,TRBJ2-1,TGTGCCAGCAGTCAACTAGCGGGCATTTACAATGAGCAGTTCTTC,CASSQLAGIYNEQFF
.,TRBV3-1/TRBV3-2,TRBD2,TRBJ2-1,TGTGCCAGCAGCCCCGGGGGGGCGTACAATGAGCAGTTCTTC,CASSPGGAYNEQFF